These 14 T cell receptor beta chains came from one sample sequenced in a study of T cell responses to AZD1222 COVID-19 vaccine. This table comes from immunoSEQ multiplex PCR, and its TCRdb copy is limited to in-frame clones, with some not included. This table has 75,000 to 85,000 clones, 65% to 80% appearing once. The material was peripheral blood, obtained 28 days after the second dose of the MenACWY control vaccine. Every receptor here comes from an adult who received the MenACWY meningococcal vaccine as a control.

This rearrangement joins TRBV3-1 (or the pseudogene TRBV3-2) to TRBJ1-6, with D possibly matching TRBD1 (5 bases). Looked up from germline, CDR1 is LGHDT and CDR2 is YNNKEL (reference sequence). The germline V and J ends were trimmed by 4 bases and 9 bases, with 19 bases remaining between them. This CDR3 has 16 residues. CDR3 sequence (DNA): TGTGCCAGCAGCCGCTTGAACTTTTTGGGGGGTTCACCCCTCCACTTT. As protein: CASSRLNFLGGSPLHF.

The CDR3: CASSVSGRVGETQYF. For the CDR3, the DNA is TGTGCCAGCAGCGTCAGCGGGAGGGTAGGCGAGACCCAGTACTTC. V is TRBV9 and J is TRBJ2-5, with 10 positions matching TRBD2. V gave up 2 bases and J gave up 5 bases; unmatched junction bases: 6. CDR1 is SGDLS and CDR2 is YYNGEE in the germline V gene. The CDR3 consists of 15 residues.

The genes are TRBV19 and TRBJ1-5, with a tentative D call TRBD1 (5 bases). Germline lookup yields CDR1 LNHDA and CDR2 SQIVND (reference sequence). The CDR3 is made up of 14 amino acids. V dropped 7 bases and J dropped 6 bases, with 16 bases sitting between them. This chain's CDR3 is CASNMLGRGQPQHF. The CDR3 DNA follows: TGTGCCAGTAATATGTTGGGGCGCGGTCAGCCCCAGCATTTT.

This chain uses TRBV19 with TRBJ1-2; D is undetermined. V was trimmed by 4 bases and J by 0 bases, leaving 9 bases between them. CDR3 length: 14 amino acids. Germline lookup yields CDR1 LNHDA and CDR2 SQIVND (reference sequence). CDR3 nucleotide sequence: TGTGCCAGTAGTAGAGGTGCCGCTAACTATGGCTACACCTTC. It encodes CASSRGAANYGYTF.

This clone was found once. V gene TRBV6-2 or TRBV6-3 combines with J gene TRBJ1-5; maybe TRBD1 (5 bases). V lost 6 bases to trimming and J lost 4 bases, with 16 bases between them. Germline CDR1 reads MNHEY; CDR2 reads SVGEGT. This CDR3 comprises 15 residues. CDR3 bases: TGTGCCAGCAGCCCCGACGGGACCCCTAATCAGCCCCAGCATTTT. Translating gives CASSPDGTPNQPQHF.

CDR3 nucleotide sequence: TGTGCCAGCAGCTTGACAGGGGGCGCCACAGATACGCAGTATTTT. Encoded protein: CASSLTGGATDTQYF. The J gene is TRBJ2-3, the V gene TRBV5-6, with 9 positions matching TRBD1. In germline, CDR1 is SGHDT, CDR2 YYEEEE. V lost 1 base, J lost 2 bases, and 2 bases stayed unmatched. The CDR3 covers 15 residues.

In its sample, this clone was seen a few times. The chain links TRBV4-1 to TRBJ1-4, with no clear D. CDR3 length: 13 amino acids. Between the trimmed V and J ends, which lost 2 bases and 5 bases, there was a span of 6 bases. Germline V CDR1 and CDR2: MGHRA, YSYEKL. The CDR3 DNA is TGCGCCAGCAGCCAAAGGCAGAATGAAAAACTGTTTTTT. It specifies CASSQRQNEKLFF.

The CDR3 here is CASSLRQVPRNEKLFF. DNA of the CDR3: TGTGCCAGTAGTCTCCGACAGGTCCCAAGGAATGAAAAACTGTTTTTT. The chain recombines TRBV19 with TRBJ1-4, with a weak D call TRBD1 (6 bases). Trimming removed 5 bases at V and 5 bases at J, with 18 bases between. Germline lookup yields CDR1 LNHDA and CDR2 SQIVND (reference sequence). This CDR3 region has 16 residues.

About this clone: Other nucleotide sequences from this sample produce the same CDR3. The rearrangement uses TRBV5-1 and TRBJ2-7; 7 positions match TRBD2. The CDR3 sequence is 14 residues long. V lost 0 bases to trimming and J lost 0 bases; unmatched junction nucleotides: 0. In germline, CDR1 is SGHRS, CDR2 YFSETQ. DNA for the CDR3: TGCGCCAGCAGCTTGGCGGGAGGCTCCTACGAGCAGTACTTC. It is translated as CASSLAGGSYEQYF.

This chain joins TRBV6-1 and TRBJ2-5; possibly TRBD1 for D (5 bases). This CDR3 has 17 residues. Germline V CDR1 and CDR2: MNHNS, SASEGT. With 6 bases removed from V and 3 bases from J, the gap between germline ends came to 23 bases. DNA for the CDR3: TGTGCCAGCAGCGAACACCGTTACAGGCAGGGTGAAGAGACCCAGTACTTC. Protein: CASSEHRYRQGEETQYF.

The rearrangement joins TRBV4-2 to TRBJ1-2, with a tentative D call TRBD1 (6 bases). The germline V gene encodes CDR1 LGHNA and CDR2 YNFKEQ. V lost 0 bases and J lost 7, with 12 bases in between. The length of the CDR3 is 14 residues. CDR3 DNA sequence: TGTGCCAGCAGCCAAGACGAGGGGGTAGGTGGCTACACCTTC. Residues: CASSQDEGVGGYTF.

The chain combines TRBV5-1 with TRBJ1-4; D remains unclear. This CDR3 has 15 amino acids. Germline CDR1 and CDR2: SGHRS and YFSETQ. V lost 0 bases and J lost 1, with 7 bases in between. CDR3 sequence (DNA): TGCGCCAGCAGCTTGGTGGGGTTAACTAATGAAAAACTGTTTTTT. As protein: CASSLVGLTNEKLFF.

V usage is TRBV7-9 and J usage is TRBJ2-7; D is tentatively TRBD1 or TRBD2 (5 bases each). The CDR3 totals 14 residues. The germline V gene has CDR1 SEHNR and CDR2 FQNEAQ (reference sequence). V lost 4 bases to trimming and J lost 2 bases, with 12 bases between them. This CDR3 reads CASSSRDGTYEQYF. The CDR3 DNA reads as TGTGCCAGCAGCTCCCGGGACGGAACCTACGAGCAGTACTTC.

This rearrangement joins TRBV28 to TRBJ1-2, with D maybe TRBD1 (6 bases). This CDR3 has 15 residues. Germline V gene lookup returns CDR1 MDHEN and CDR2 SYDVKM. Deletions cut 6 bases from V and 9 bases from J, with 23 bases between. The CDR3 DNA reads TGTGCCAGCAGGCTTTACAGGGAGGGCAAGGAGAGCTACACCTTC. Its protein product is CASRLYREGKESYTF.